The text below deals with one T cell receptor beta chain. Its antigen remains unknown. This CDR3 contains 13 residues. V was pared by 4 bases and J by 4 bases, with 10 bases between. The germline V gene has CDR1 SNHLY and CDR2 FYNNEI. TCRdb's copy holds only in-frame clones and misses some; the assay was immunoSEQ multiplex PCR. The sample yields 450,000 to 500,000 clones, less than 80% seen once. This sample was taken from a study of shared clonotypes between healthy human individuals. Whole-study results and caveats: Clonotype sharing among donors, it was expected, would be affected by sequencing depth.

The chain uses TRBV2 and TRBJ2-5; unclear D gene. This receptor was taken from a middle-aged woman in good health. Some clones in this sample may be carry-over from other donors' samples. Sequencing used PBMCs. The CDR3 nucleotides read TGTGCCAGCAGTGTAAACTCCCGAGAGACCCAGTACTTC. Translated: CASSVNSRETQYF.